A single sample is the source of the 12 T cell receptor beta chains below, sequenced in a study of cytomegalovirus exposure and HLA in healthy donors. This PCR relied on a set of 60 Vbeta primers and 13 Jbeta primers. The table came from immunoSEQ multiplex PCR; TCRdb's copy has only in-frame clones and leaves some out. The table shows 150,000 to 200,000 clones, with more than 85% occurring only once. Sequences were obtained from PBMCs. Source of these receptors: a woman aged 18-35 years in good health and CMV-seronegative.

The chain links TRBV10-3 to TRBJ1-2; 7 bases fit TRBD1. The CDR3 contains 14 residues. V was clipped by 2 bases and J by 4 bases; unmatched bases: 4. The V gene's germline CDR1 is ENHRY and CDR2 SYGVKD. The CDR3 protein is CAISERRDSYGYTF. The DNA of the CDR3 is TGTGCCATCAGTGAGCGGAGGGACAGCTATGGCTACACCTTC.

The V gene is TRBV6-5, the J gene TRBJ2-7, with 7 bases matching TRBD2. The germline gives CDR1 MNHEY, CDR2 SVGAGI. The CDR3 runs to 14 residues. V was pared by 6 bases and J by 2 bases, with 7 bases of the junction left unmatched. CDR3 residues: CASSPSGLAYEQYF. The CDR3 region has the DNA TGTGCCAGCAGCCCCTCCGGACTAGCCTACGAGCAGTACTTC.

This chain connects TRBV7-2 to TRBJ2-4; no clear D gene. This CDR3 is built from 15 residues. Trimming took off 5 bases at V and 1 base at J, with 12 bases between the two ends. CDR1 SGHTA and CDR2 FQGNSA come from the germline V gene. CDR3 in DNA: TGTGCCAGCAGCCCTGCCCAGGCTGCCAAAAACATTCAGTACTTC. Translation gives CASSPAQAAKNIQYF.

The chain has TRBV29-1 and TRBJ2-3; the D gene is possibly TRBD1 (6 bases). Trimming cost V 4 bases and J 5 bases, with 16 bases left between them. The germline V gene encodes CDR1 SQVTM and CDR2 ANQGSEA. The CDR3 totals 14 residues. The CDR3 coding sequence is TGCAGCGTTGGAGACAGGCTCCTTCGAGATACGCAGTATTTT. Encoded protein: CSVGDRLLRDTQYF.

V and J are TRBV5-1 and TRBJ1-1; possibly TRBD1 for D (5 bases). The CDR3 has 14 residues. Per the germline V gene, CDR1 is SGHRS and CDR2 is YFSETQ. V was trimmed by 4 bases and J by 7 bases, leaving 17 bases between them. CDR3 protein: CASSRDFSGGEAFF. The CDR3 DNA sequence: TGCGCCAGCAGCCGGGACTTTTCCGGGGGTGAAGCTTTCTTT.

This chain uses TRBV7-2 with TRBJ2-5, with TRBD2 as a possible D gene (5 bases). CDR1 is SGHTA, CDR2 FQGNSA, per germline. Trimming cost V 5 bases and J 2 bases, with 12 bases left between them. The length of the CDR3 is 14 residues. This chain's CDR3 is CASSLARAQETQYF. For the CDR3, the DNA is TGTGCCAGCAGCCTGGCGAGGGCGCAAGAGACCCAGTACTTC.

The chain uses TRBV21-1 and TRBJ1-4; the table gives TRBD1 as D, unverified against the DNA. TRBV21-1 is a pseudogene segment. CDR3 length: 17 residues. CDR3 region: CASSKESPRDSYEKLFF. For the CDR3, the DNA is TGTGCCAGCAGCAAAGAATCTCCACGGGACAGTTATGAAAAACTGTTTTTT.

The rearrangement links TRBV6-1 to TRBJ1-2; TRBD1 might be the D (5 bases). This CDR3 contains 14 residues. Trimming left V 5 bases short and J 0 bases short, with 10 bases between. Germline assignment: CDR1 MNHNS and CDR2 SASEGT. The CDR3 nucleotides read TGTGCCAGCAGTCTTTCGACAGCTAACTATGGCTACACCTTC. It specifies CASSLSTANYGYTF.

The chain employs TRBV4-1 and TRBJ2-1; the match to TRBD2 covers 9 bases. Germline V gives CDR1 MGHRA, CDR2 YSYEKL. The length of the CDR3 is 18 residues. J was trimmed by 7 bases and V by 2 bases; bases with no gene match: 15. The CDR3 DNA is TGCGCCAGCAGCCAACCCACCTTAGCGGGAGTCGGGGAGAATGAGCAGTTCTTC. Translation gives CASSQPTLAGVGENEQFF.

The chain recombines TRBV28 with TRBJ1-3; D may be TRBD1 (5 bases). CDR1 MDHEN and CDR2 SYDVKM come from the germline V gene. The V and J ends lost 2 bases and 0 bases respectively, with 11 bases between them. This CDR3 region has 16 residues. CDR3 sequence (DNA): TGTGCCAGCAGTTTAATAGGGGTCTACTCTGGAAACACCATATATTTT. Amino acids: CASSLIGVYSGNTIYF. Full variable domain (rest looked up from reference TRBV28 and TRBJ1-3): DVKVTQSSRYLVKRTGEKVFLECVQDMDHENMFWYRQDPGLGLRLIYFSYDVKMKEKGDIPEGYSVSREKKERFSLILESASTNQTSMYLCASSLIGVYSGNTIYFGEGSWLTVV.

The V call is TRBV10-2, the J call TRBJ2-2; possibly TRBD2 for D (5 bases). The CDR3 is 16 residues long. Germline assignment: CDR1 WSHSY and CDR2 SAAADI. The V end lost 2 bases, the J end lost 0 bases, and 10 bases lay between the germline ends. The CDR3 nucleotides read TGCGCCAGCAGTGAGAGGACTGGGGCGAACACCGGGGAGCTGTTTTTT. Its protein product is CASSERTGANTGELFF.

This rearrangement joins TRBV5-6 to TRBJ2-2, with TRBD1 matching over 9 bases. Germline assignment: CDR1 SGHDT and CDR2 YYEEEE. This CDR3 contains 18 residues. V was clipped by 0 bases and J by 4 bases; unmatched bases: 10. Here the CDR3 reads CASSLVWDRAASTGELFF. The CDR3, as DNA: TGTGCCAGCAGCTTGGTTTGGGACAGGGCGGCTTCCACCGGGGAGCTGTTTTTT.